This TCR beta chain was retrieved from a study of T cell clones after liver transplantation. On the study more broadly: Three of the eight recipients were HCV-positive; the rest had non-autoimmune, non-viral transplant indications. Timepoints were pre-transplant, pre-withdrawal, and after withdrawal was completed or failed. Study-level findings and limits: In 5 of 8 subjects, circulating graft-donor-reactive CD4 TCRbeta sequences fell significantly after transplant.

This table comes from immunoSEQ multiplex PCR, and its TCRdb copy is limited to in-frame clones, with some not included. The sample has 95,000 to 130,000 clones, 75% to 95% seen once. V lost 10 bases and J lost 6, with 19 bases in between. Germline V gene lookup returns CDR1 ENHRY and CDR2 SYGVKD. The CDR3 has 14 amino acids. Remarks on this clone: Its cognate antigen is unknown.

The V and J genes are TRBV10-3 and TRBJ2-1; D is possibly TRBD1 (6 bases). The sample was CD4+ T cells from blood, taken 12 months after liver transplant. The receptor was derived from a human patient who received a liver transplant. The graft donor may have contributed some T cells. The CDR3 nucleotides are TGTGCCACTACAGCGAGAAAAGGGGGCAATGAGCAGTTCTTC. Amino acid sequence: CATTARKGGNEQFF.